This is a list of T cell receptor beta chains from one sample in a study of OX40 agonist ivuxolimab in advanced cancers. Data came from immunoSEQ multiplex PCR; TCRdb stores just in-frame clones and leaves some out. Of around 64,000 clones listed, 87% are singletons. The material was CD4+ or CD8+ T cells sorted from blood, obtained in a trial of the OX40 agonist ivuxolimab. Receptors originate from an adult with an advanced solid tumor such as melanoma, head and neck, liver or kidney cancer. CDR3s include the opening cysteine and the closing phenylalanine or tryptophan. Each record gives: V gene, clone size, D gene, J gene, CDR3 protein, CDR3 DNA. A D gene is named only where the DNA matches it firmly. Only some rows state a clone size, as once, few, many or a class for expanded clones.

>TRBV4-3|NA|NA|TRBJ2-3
CASSQEMADTQYF
TGCGCCAGCAGCCAGGAAATGGCAGATACGCAGTATTTT
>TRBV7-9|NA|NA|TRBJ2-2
CAGRNREYTGELFF
TGTGCCGGACGAAACAGGGAATACACCGGGGAGCTGTTTTTT
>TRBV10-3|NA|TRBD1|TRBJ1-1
CAITSTGGQTEAFF
TGTGCCATCACCTCGACAGGGGGGCAAACTGAAGCTTTCTTT
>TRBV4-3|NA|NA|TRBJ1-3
CASSQDLGLSGNTIYF
TGCGCCAGCAGCCAAGATCTAGGACTCTCTGGAAACACCATATATTTT
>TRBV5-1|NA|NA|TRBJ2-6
CASSSGPLSGANVLTF
TGCGCCAGCAGCTCGGGACCACTCTCTGGGGCCAACGTCCTGACTTTC
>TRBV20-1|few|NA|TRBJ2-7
CSARSPYEQYF
TGCAGTGCTAGATCCCCCTACGAGCAGTACTTC
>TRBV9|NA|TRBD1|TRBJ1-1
CASSGRQGNTEAFF
TGTGCCAGCAGCGGACGACAGGGAAACACTGAAGCTTTCTTT
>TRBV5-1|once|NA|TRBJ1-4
CASSWGGQNEKLFF
TGCGCCAGCAGCTGGGGCGGTCAGAATGAAAAACTGTTTTTT
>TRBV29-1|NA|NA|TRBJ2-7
CSVVGGPSYEQYF
TGCAGCGTTGTAGGGGGACCCTCCTACGAGCAGTACTTC
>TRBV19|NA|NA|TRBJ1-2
CASRPGQTDYGYTF
TGTGCCAGTAGGCCCGGACAGACAGACTATGGCTACACCTTC
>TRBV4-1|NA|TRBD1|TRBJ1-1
CASSQVPKNPGGTEAFF
TGCGCCAGCAGCCAAGTTCCTAAAAATCCAGGGGGCACTGAAGCTTTCTTT
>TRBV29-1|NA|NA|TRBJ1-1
CSVEKPGDTEAFF
TGCAGCGTTGAAAAACCCGGGGACACTGAAGCTTTCTTT
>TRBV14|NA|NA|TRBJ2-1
CASSQPGSYNEQFF
TGTGCCAGCAGCCAACCGGGGTCCTACAATGAGCAGTTCTTC
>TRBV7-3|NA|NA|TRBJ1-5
CASSLTGGNQPQHF
TGTGCCAGCAGCTTAACAGGGGGCAATCAGCCCCAGCATTTT
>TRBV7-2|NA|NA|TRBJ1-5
CASSLYNQPQHF
TGTGCCAGCAGCTTATATAATCAGCCCCAGCATTTT
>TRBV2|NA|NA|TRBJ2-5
CASRTGEETQYF
TGTGCCAGCCGTACGGGAGAGGAGACCCAGTACTTC
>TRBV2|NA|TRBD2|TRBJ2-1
CASIQAGGTYNEQFF
TGTGCCAGCATTCAAGCGGGAGGTACCTACAATGAGCAGTTCTTC
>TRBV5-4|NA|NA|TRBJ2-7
CASSLVGSGYEQYF
TGTGCCAGCAGCTTGGTGGGAAGTGGCTACGAGCAGTACTTC